The text below deals with one TCR beta chain. Which antigen it targets is not known. Base quality data are lacking; no much larger clone is found one base away. Trimming removed 2 bases from V and 0 bases from J, leaving 6 bases between the germline ends. The CDR3 goes from the cysteine to the phenylalanine over 14 residues. Solely the CDR3 DNA is kept, with 42 bases framed from the first base. The germline V gene gives CDR1 as SGHDT and CDR2 as YYEEEE. Genomic DNA was isolated from the sorted cells so that the TCRbeta CDR3 region could be sequenced. The immunoSEQ Assay was used for sequencing of TCRbeta CDR3 regions. Not all clones reach the TCRdb copy of this immuneACCESS table, which keeps in-frame sequences only. Checked studies attribute under half of the gap to unresolved V genes and leave the rest unexplained. The sample table lists 55,000 to 80,000 clones, about four fifths of them with a count of one. In total, the top ten clones hold 0.9% to 1.1% of the sample.

This entry belongs to a study of OX40 agonist ivuxolimab in advanced cancers. For context, the study as a whole: The costimulatory receptor OX40 (CD134) was targeted by ivuxolimab, a fully human IgG2 agonistic monoclonal antibody. Intravenous ivuxolimab was administered to patients every 2 weeks at six dose levels: 0.01, 0.1, 0.3, 1.5, 3 and 10 mg/kg. Of the 50 to 55 patients in dose escalation, some 20 had hepatocellular carcinoma, about 15 had melanoma, 9 had renal cell carcinoma and 9 had head and neck cancer. In the dose-escalation cohort, around four fifths of patients were male, and the mean age was approximately 60 years with a range of roughly 20 to 80. Prior anti-PD-1, anti-PD-L1 or anti-CTLA-4 therapy was permitted, and approximately 40% of dose-escalation patients had received checkpoint inhibitors. Partial responses were achieved by three dose-escalation patients, of whom one had hepatocellular carcinoma and two had cutaneous melanoma. Peripheral TCRbeta sequencing was intended to test whether TCR sequence diversity was altered and clonal T-cell expansion was caused by ivuxolimab. The paper describes the monotherapy dose-escalation part (N of about 50 patients) of the phase I trial of ivuxolimab. What the study reported, not specific to this receptor: Which antigens the clonally expanded peripheral T cells were specific for was not determined. At doses of 0.1 to 3.0 mg/kg, clonal expansion of both CD4+ and CD8+ blood T cells was observed from baseline to week 6. On average, CD8+ T cells showed more expanded clones than CD4+ T cells after ivuxolimab. In the 0.1-3.0 mg/kg groups, partial responders had among the lowest normalized peripheral clonal expansion, particularly in CD8+ T cells. Low levels of normalized T-cell clonal expansion were also shown by some nonresponding patients.

The trial excluded patients who had a history of autoimmune disease or who were on systemic immunosuppression. Peripheral blood for TCR sequencing was collected from all dose cohorts at baseline, on cycle 4 day 1, and on cycle 7 day 1. The samples were drawn from a first-in-human, open-label, multicenter phase I dose-escalation trial of ivuxolimab. Adults with locally advanced or metastatic head and neck squamous cell, hepatocellular, melanoma or renal cell carcinoma were enrolled in the trial. CD4+ and CD8+ T cells were sorted separately from peripheral blood before TCR sequencing. Sequences were derived from CD4+ or CD8+ T cells sorted from blood, sampled in a trial of the OX40 agonist ivuxolimab. The V gene is TRBV5-6 and the J gene is TRBJ1-5; no D gene call is confident. The clonotype originates from an adult with an advanced solid tumor such as melanoma, head and neck, liver or kidney cancer. The CDR3 protein sequence reads: CASSFSGSNQPQHF. The DNA sequence follows: TGTGCCAGCAGCTTCTCGGGTAGCAATCAGCCCCAGCATTTT.